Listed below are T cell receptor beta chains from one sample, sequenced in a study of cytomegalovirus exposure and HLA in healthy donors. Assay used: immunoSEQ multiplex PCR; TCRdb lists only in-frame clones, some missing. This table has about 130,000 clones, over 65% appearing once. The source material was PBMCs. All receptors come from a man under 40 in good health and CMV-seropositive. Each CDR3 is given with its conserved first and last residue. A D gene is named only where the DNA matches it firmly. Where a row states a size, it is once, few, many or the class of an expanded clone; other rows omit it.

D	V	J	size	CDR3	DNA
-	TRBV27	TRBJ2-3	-	CASSPTQDRSTDTQYF	TGTGCCAGCAGTCCGACCCAGGACAGAAGCACAGATACGCAGTATTTT
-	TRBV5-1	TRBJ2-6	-	CASSFSYGANVLTF	TGCGCCAGCAGCTTTTCGTATGGGGCCAACGTCCTGACTTTC
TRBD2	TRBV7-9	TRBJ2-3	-	CASSYTSGTDTQYF	TGTGCCAGCAGCTACACTAGCGGCACAGATACGCAGTATTTT
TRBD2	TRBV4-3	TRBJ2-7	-	CASSFGLAGRGGYEQYF	TGCGCCAGCAGCTTCGGACTAGCGGGAAGGGGGGGGTACGAGCAGTACTTC
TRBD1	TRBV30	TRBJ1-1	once	CAWSAKGTGTALFVAFF	TGTGCCTGGAGTGCAAAAGGCACCGGGACAGCCCTATTTGTGGCTTTCTTT
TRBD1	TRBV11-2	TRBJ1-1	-	CASTTGGQGAFF	TGTGCCAGCACCACCGGAGGACAGGGGGCTTTCTTT
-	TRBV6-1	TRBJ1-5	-	CASSDQANQPQHF	TGTGCCAGCAGTGATCAGGCAAACCAGCCCCAGCATTTT
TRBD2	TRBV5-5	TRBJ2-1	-	CASSQGLNNEQFF	TGTGCCAGCAGCCAGGGACTAAACAATGAGCAGTTCTTC
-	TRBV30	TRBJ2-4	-	CAWGRDFNIQYF	TGTGCCTGGGGACGGGACTTTAACATTCAGTACTTC
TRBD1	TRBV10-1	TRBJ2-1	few	CASSVGQDYNEQFF	TGCGCCAGCAGTGTAGGACAGGACTACAATGAGCAGTTCTTC
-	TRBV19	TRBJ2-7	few	CASSIGGGAYEQYF	TGTGCCAGTAGTATAGGAGGGGGTGCCTACGAGCAGTACTTC
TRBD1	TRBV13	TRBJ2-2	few	CASTFGQGARGELFF	TGTGCCAGCACTTTTGGGCAGGGGGCGCGAGGGGAGCTGTTTTTT
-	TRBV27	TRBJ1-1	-	CASSLSAGTRAFF	TGTGCCAGCAGTTTATCAGCAGGGACAAGGGCTTTCTTT
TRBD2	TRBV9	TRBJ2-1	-	CASSVAVGLASYNEQFF	TGTGCCAGCAGCGTAGCGGTGGGACTAGCTTCCTACAATGAGCAGTTCTTC
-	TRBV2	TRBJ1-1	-	CASRGDGRWKAFF	TGTGCCAGCAGGGGAGACGGGAGGTGGAAGGCTTTCTTT
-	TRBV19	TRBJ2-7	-	CASSKSGLGDYEQYF	TGTGCCAGTAGTAAGTCGGGACTGGGGGACTACGAGCAGTACTTC
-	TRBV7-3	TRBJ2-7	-	CASSLNFGGEQYF	TGTGCCAGCAGCTTAAACTTTGGCGGCGAGCAGTACTTC
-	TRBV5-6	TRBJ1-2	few	CASSFLGGNYYGYTF	TGTGCCAGCAGCTTCCTTGGCGGGAACTACTATGGCTACACCTTC
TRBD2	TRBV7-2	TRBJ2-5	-	CASSQQVGGRVETQYF	TGTGCCAGCAGTCAACAAGTGGGAGGGCGGGTTGAGACCCAGTACTTC
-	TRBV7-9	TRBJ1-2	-	CSSSSALVEWESVYGYTF	TGTTCCAGTTCATCGGCCCTGGTCGAGTGGGAGTCCGTTTATGGCTACACCTTC
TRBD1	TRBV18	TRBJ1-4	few	CASSSSPGTGVPKLFF	TGTGCCAGCTCTAGCTCCCCGGGGACAGGAGTGCCAAAACTGTTTTTT
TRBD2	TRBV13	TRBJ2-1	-	CASSTRLAGVDNEQFF	TGTGCCAGCAGCACCCGACTAGCGGGAGTAGATAATGAGCAGTTCTTC
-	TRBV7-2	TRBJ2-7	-	CAPSLITALSYEQYF	TGTGCTCCCAGCTTAATAACAGCTTTATCCTACGAGCAGTACTTC
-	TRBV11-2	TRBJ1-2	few	CASSYPRGVGYTF	TGTGCCAGCAGCTACCCCCGGGGAGTCGGCTACACCTTC
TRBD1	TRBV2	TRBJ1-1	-	CASRVQGETEAFF	TGTGCCAGCAGAGTCCAGGGGGAGACTGAAGCTTTCTTT
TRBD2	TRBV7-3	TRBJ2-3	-	CASSPGTSSPDTQYF	TGTGCCAGCAGCCCCGGGACTAGCTCCCCAGATACGCAGTATTTT
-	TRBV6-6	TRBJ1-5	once	CASTGQSNQPQHF	TGTGCCAGCACGGGTCAGAGCAATCAGCCCCAGCATTTT
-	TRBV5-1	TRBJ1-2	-	CASSLSQTNYGYTF	TGCGCCAGCAGCCTTTCTCAGACTAACTATGGCTACACCTTC
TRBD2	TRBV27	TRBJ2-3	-	CASSFSGGRTPSTDTQYF	TGTGCCAGCAGTTTCTCGGGCGGGAGGACACCTAGCACAGATACGCAGTATTTT
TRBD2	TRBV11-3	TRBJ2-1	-	CASSLEGLAGNEQFF	TGTGCCAGCAGCTTAGAGGGACTAGCGGGGAATGAGCAGTTCTTC
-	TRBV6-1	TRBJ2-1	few	CASSEGAGELYEQFF	TGTGCCAGCAGTGAAGGGGCAGGGGAGCTCTATGAGCAGTTCTTC
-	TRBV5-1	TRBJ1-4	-	CASSLGSGSEKLFF	TGCGCCAGCAGCTTGGGTTCGGGGTCTGAAAAACTGTTTTTT
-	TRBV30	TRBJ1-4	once	CAWSVLSATNEKLFF	TGTGCCTGGAGTGTCCTGTCTGCAACTAATGAAAAACTGTTTTTT
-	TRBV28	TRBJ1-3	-	CASSPVSGNTIYF	TGTGCCAGCAGTCCGGTCTCTGGAAACACCATATATTTT
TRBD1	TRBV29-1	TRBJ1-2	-	CSVGQGVYGYTF	TGCAGCGTTGGACAGGGGGTGTATGGCTACACCTTC
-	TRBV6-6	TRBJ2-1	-	CASNTLGESYNEQFF	TGTGCCAGCAATACACTAGGAGAGTCTTACAATGAGCAGTTCTTC
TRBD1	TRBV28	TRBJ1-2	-	CASSLVTGGTLYGYTF	TGTGCCAGCAGTTTAGTGACAGGGGGCACCTTATATGGCTACACCTTC
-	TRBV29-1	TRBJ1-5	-	CSVAEGDLSNQPQHF	TGCAGCGTTGCCGAGGGGGATTTGAGCAATCAGCCCCAGCATTTT
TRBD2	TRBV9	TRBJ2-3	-	CASSPRGSGSTDTQYF	TGTGCCAGCAGCCCCCGAGGTAGCGGGAGCACAGATACGCAGTATTTT
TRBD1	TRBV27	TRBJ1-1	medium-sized	CASSSQGKEAFF	TGTGCCAGCAGTTCACAGGGGAAGGAAGCTTTCTTT
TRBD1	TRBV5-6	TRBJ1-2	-	CASSAFGQAGYTF	TGTGCCAGCAGCGCATTTGGACAGGCGGGCTACACCTTC
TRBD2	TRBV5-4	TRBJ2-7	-	CASSLDAASGSHEQYF	TGTGCCAGCAGCTTGGATGCGGCTAGCGGGAGCCACGAGCAGTACTTC
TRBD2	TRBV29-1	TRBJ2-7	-	CSVRTSGNYEQYF	TGCAGCGTTCGGACTAGCGGTAACTACGAGCAGTACTTC
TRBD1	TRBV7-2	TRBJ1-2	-	CASSFTGGDRGYGYTF	TGTGCCAGCAGCTTCACAGGGGGGGACAGGGGGTATGGCTACACCTTC
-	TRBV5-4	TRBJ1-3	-	CASSFPTGNTIYF	TGTGCCAGCAGCTTCCCGACAGGAAACACCATATATTTT
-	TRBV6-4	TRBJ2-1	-	CASSGKAGLSEQFF	TGTGCCAGCAGTGGAAAGGCAGGTCTCAGTGAGCAGTTCTTC
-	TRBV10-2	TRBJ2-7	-	CASSLTSQGREQYF	TGCGCCAGCAGTCTTACGTCTCAGGGGCGCGAGCAGTACTTC
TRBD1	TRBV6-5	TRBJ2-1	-	CASSSYTTGDEQFF	TGTGCCAGCAGTTCATACACCACAGGGGACGAGCAGTTCTTC
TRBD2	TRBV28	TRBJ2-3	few	CASSFPRAGVADTQYF	TGTGCCAGCAGTTTTCCCAGAGCGGGAGTCGCAGATACGCAGTATTTT
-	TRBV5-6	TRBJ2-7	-	CASSPGQSSYEQYF	TGTGCCAGCAGCCCTGGACAGAGCTCCTACGAGCAGTACTTC
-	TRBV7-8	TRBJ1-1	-	CASRGVNTEAFF	TGTGCCAGCCGAGGAGTGAACACTGAAGCTTTCTTT
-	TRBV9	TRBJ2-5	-	CASSVGSSASETQYF	TGTGCCAGCAGCGTAGGTTCTAGCGCTTCAGAGACCCAGTACTTC
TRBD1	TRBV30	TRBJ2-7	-	CAWSRQGVVEQYF	TGTGCCTGGTCCAGACAGGGGGTGGTCGAGCAGTACTTC
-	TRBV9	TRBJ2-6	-	CASSVTDRPSGANVLTF	TGTGCCAGCAGCGTTACGGACAGACCCTCTGGGGCCAACGTCCTGACTTTC